A selection of T cell receptor beta chains follows, all from one sample in a study of blood T cell repertoires in COVID-19. Only in-frame clones appear in the TCRdb table, and some are missing; sequencing was by immunoSEQ multiplex PCR. The sample yields about 76,000 clones, 70% to 80% seen once. Source material: peripheral blood. The origin of the receptors is a man between 65 and 85 years old with acute or convalescent COVID-19. CDR3s include the opening cysteine and the closing phenylalanine or tryptophan. D genes are given only for firm matches. Some rows mark clone size as missing; the rest say once, few, many or name a class of expanded clone.

TRBV7-9	NA	NA	TRBJ2-1	TGTGCCAGCAGCTTCCCGAGAGGGAACCACAATGAGCAGTTCTTC	CASSFPRGNHNEQFF
TRBV10-3	few	TRBD1	TRBJ1-2	TGTGCCATCAGTGAGACCAGGACAGGGGAAGGCTATGGCTACACCTTC	CAISETRTGEGYGYTF
TRBV10-1	few	TRBD2	TRBJ2-1	TGCGCCAGCAGCCACGGACTAGCGGGAGGGGACAATGAGCAGTTCTTC	CASSHGLAGGDNEQFF
TRBV6-5	NA	TRBD1	TRBJ2-1	TGTGCCAGCAGTCCGGACAGGGGTTTGGGGAATGAGCAGTTCTTC	CASSPDRGLGNEQFF
TRBV7-3	NA	NA	TRBJ2-1	TGTGCCAGCAGCTCCGGAGGGCCCCGAGGATACAATGAGCAGTTCTTC	CASSSGGPRGYNEQFF
TRBV10-1	few	TRBD2	TRBJ2-7	TGCGCCAGCAGTGCTAGCGGGAGTCCCTGGGAGCAGTACTTC	CASSASGSPWEQYF
TRBV19	NA	TRBD1	TRBJ1-5	TGTGCCAGTAGTAACCCCACACAGGGGGCTGGTCAGCCCCAGCATTTT	CASSNPTQGAGQPQHF
TRBV5-1	NA	NA	TRBJ2-7	TGCGCCAGCAGCCGGGACAACTCCTACGAGCAGTACTTC	CASSRDNSYEQYF
TRBV7-9	NA	NA	TRBJ2-5	TGTGCCAGCAGCTTAGGGTTCAGTCTAGAGATTGAGACCCAGTACTTC	CASSLGFSLEIETQYF
TRBV29-1	NA	TRBD1	TRBJ2-7	TGCAGCGTTGGCGGGGACAGGTACTACGAGCAGTACTTC	CSVGGDRYYEQYF
TRBV6-5	NA	TRBD1	TRBJ2-3	TGTGCCAGCAGTCGACAGGGACGAAGCACAGATACGCAGTATTTT	CASSRQGRSTDTQYF
TRBV6-5	NA	TRBD1	TRBJ1-5	TGTGCCAGCAGATCCGACAGGGGTAATCAGCCCCAGCATTTT	CASRSDRGNQPQHF
TRBV24-1	NA	NA	TRBJ2-2	TGTGCCACCAGTGATTTGCAGGGGAACACCGGGGAGCTGTTTTTT	CATSDLQGNTGELFF
TRBV19	NA	NA	TRBJ1-1	TGTGCCAGTAGTATCCAGGGGATGAACACTGAAGCTTTCTTT	CASSIQGMNTEAFF
TRBV6-5	NA	TRBD1	TRBJ1-2	TGTGCCAGCCTCCTGGGGACAGATAACTATGGCTACACCTTC	CASLLGTDNYGYTF
TRBV24-1	NA	NA	TRBJ2-1	TGTGCCACCAGTGATATCTTGCAGGTTAATGAGCAGTTCTTC	CATSDILQVNEQFF
TRBV5-1	NA	NA	TRBJ1-4	TGCGCCAGCAGCTTGGTCCCTTCTACTAATGAAAAACTGTTTTTT	CASSLVPSTNEKLFF
TRBV9	NA	NA	TRBJ2-1	TGTGCCAGCAGCCTTTACCTAGTGAATGAGCAGTTCTTC	CASSLYLVNEQFF
TRBV6-5	NA	TRBD1	TRBJ1-5	TGTGCCAGCAGGCCGGACAGGGTTGGGAATCAGCCCCAGCATTTT	CASRPDRVGNQPQHF
TRBV19	NA	NA	TRBJ1-5	TGTGCCAGTAGTATAGACGGTTATAGCAATCAGCCCCAGCATTTT	CASSIDGYSNQPQHF
TRBV7-3	NA	NA	TRBJ2-7	TGTGCCAGCAGCTTGGCGGGGCGCTACGAGCAGTACTTC	CASSLAGRYEQYF
TRBV7-2	NA	TRBD1	TRBJ2-7	TGTGTCACCAAGGAGGACAGGGGATCCTACGAGCAGTACTTC	CVTKEDRGSYEQYF
TRBV28	NA	NA	TRBJ1-5	TGTGCCAGCAGGGGGCAGGGGCCGAATCAGCCCCAGCATTTT	CASRGQGPNQPQHF
TRBV9	few	TRBD2	TRBJ2-1	TGTGCCAGCAGCGTAGGCGCTAGCGGGATTGGAGGGCAGTTCTTC	CASSVGASGIGGQFF
TRBV9	once	NA	TRBJ1-3	TGTGCCAGCAGCGTCGACAGTTTCTCTGGAAACACCATATATTTT	CASSVDSFSGNTIYF
TRBV6-2/TRBV6-3	NA	NA	TRBJ2-3	TGTGCCAGCAGCCGGACTTTCCCAGATACGCAGTATTTT	CASSRTFPDTQYF
TRBV6-6	NA	NA	TRBJ2-7	TGTGCCAGCAGTCCCCCCAATCGAGGCGAATACGAGCAGTACTTC	CASSPPNRGEYEQYF
TRBV9	few	TRBD2	TRBJ2-1	TGTGCCAGCAGCGCCTTCGGGACCTTCGGGGGGGGTGAGCAGTTCTTC	CASSAFGTFGGGEQFF